A single sample gave rise to the 27 T cell receptor beta chains below, sequenced in a study of T-cell reconstitution after alpha-beta-depleted transplantation in children. The authors prepared the TCRbeta library with unique molecular identifiers. TCRdb re-analysed the PCR reads in MiXCR, keeping a single row per CDR3 protein. Of about 830,000 distinct CDR3 sequences in the sample, roughly 15% were seen once. This sample comprised PBMCs, mostly from graft donor cells, obtained 360 days after TCRalphabeta/CD19-depleted stem cell transplant. Source of these receptors: a male patient younger than 18 who had a stem cell transplant for acute lymphoblastic leukemia, so the T cells may come from the graft donor.

The chain combines TRBV5-1 with TRBJ2-1; TRBD2 matches at 10 bases. Trimming removed 4 bases from V and 7 bases from J; junction bases left unmatched: 14. Germline CDR1 SGHRS, CDR2 YFSETQ. The CDR3 sequence is 17 residues long. CDR3 bases: TGCGCCAGCAGCCGGTTGGGTCTAGCGGGAGAAAAGAATGAGCAGTTCTTC. It translates to CASSRLGLAGEKNEQFF.

This clonotype was seen a handful of times. This chain uses TRBV27 with TRBJ1-1; 8 nucleotides match TRBD1. CDR1 MNHEY and CDR2 SMNVEV come from the germline V gene (reference sequence). J was trimmed by 7 bases and V by 2 bases; bases with no gene match: 6. This CDR3 has 14 residues. CDR3 DNA: TGTGCCAGCAGTTTAACCCGGGACAGGCTTGAAGCTTTCTTT. This gives the protein CASSLTRDRLEAFF.

The rearrangement uses TRBV9 and TRBJ1-5, with D possibly TRBD1 on 6 matching bases. This CDR3 is built from 14 residues. The germline V gene has CDR1 SGDLS and CDR2 YYNGEE. V was cut by 3 bases and J by 7 bases, with 14 bases left in between. CDR3 sequence: CASSAEGGYQPQHF. In DNA form, the CDR3 reads TGTGCCAGCAGCGCGGAGGGGGGTTACCAGCCCCAGCATTTT. The variable domain in full, completed from reference TRBV9 and TRBJ1-5, reads DSGVTQTPKHLITATGQRVTLRCSPRSGDLSVYWYQQSLDQGLQFLIQYYNGEERAKGNILERFSAQQFPDLHSELNLSSLELGDSALYFCASSAEGGYQPQHFGDGTRLSIL.

This clonotype appeared many times. The J gene is TRBJ2-3, the V gene TRBV20-1, with a tentative D call TRBD2 (6 bases). Germline V CDR1 and CDR2: DFQATT, SNEGSKA (reference sequence). V was pared by 0 bases and J by 2 bases, with 12 bases between. This CDR3 is built from 15 residues. CDR3 protein: CSARDGAGITDTQYF. CDR3 coding DNA: TGCAGTGCTAGAGACGGGGCGGGAATCACAGATACGCAGTATTTT.

The rearrangement links TRBV9 to TRBJ1-2; TRBD1 agrees at 9 bases. The V gene end was trimmed by 0 bases and the J gene end by 4 bases; junction bases not matched to a gene: 4. Germline CDR1 is SGDLS and CDR2 is YYNGEE. This CDR3 has 15 amino acids. As DNA, the CDR3 is TGTGCCAGCAGCGTAGGGACAGGGGTGACCTATGGCTACACCTTC. This sequence encodes CASSVGTGVTYGYTF.

This sequence joins TRBV11-2 and TRBJ2-5, with no clear D. CDR3 size: 13 residues. Germline CDR1 and CDR2: SGHAT and FQNNGV. V was trimmed by 5 bases and J by 2 bases, leaving 9 bases between them. The DNA for the CDR3 is TGTGCCAGCAGCGACAACTCACAAGAGACCCAGTACTTC. It encodes CASSDNSQETQYF.

CDR3 DNA: TGTGCCAGCAGTTACGGCAGGGCAAGCGGCCTTAGCAATCAGCCCCAGCATTTT. It encodes CASSYGRASGLSNQPQHF. This chain uses TRBV6-5 with TRBJ1-5, with D possibly being TRBD1 (5 bases). V was shortened by 2 bases and J by 0 bases, with 17 bases between the two germline ends. CDR3 length: 18 residues. Per the germline V gene, CDR1 is MNHEY and CDR2 is SVGAGI.

The rearrangement uses TRBV9 and TRBJ2-6; 10 bases are shared with TRBD2. V shed 5 bases, J shed 4 bases, and the junction held 15 bases outside the gene matches. Germline V gene sequence: CDR1 SGDLS, CDR2 YYNGEE. The CDR3 covers 19 residues. The CDR3 DNA sequence: TGTGCCAGCAGTTCCAGCGGGGGGGGGCCTTTATCCGGGGCCAACGTCCTGACTTTC. Translation: CASSSSGGGPLSGANVLTF.

The chain couples TRBV7-2 to TRBJ2-2, with 7 bases that match TRBD1. The germline gives CDR1 SGHTA, CDR2 FQGNSA. This CDR3 contains 16 residues. J gave up 7 bases and V 3 bases, and 11 bases lay outside the gene matches. As DNA, the CDR3 is TGTGCCAGCAGCTTCGCCGGGACAGCCAAAGGCGGGGAGCTGTTTTTT. Translated: CASSFAGTAKGGELFF.

The genes are TRBV10-3 and TRBJ1-6; D is uncertain. Germline assignment: CDR1 ENHRY and CDR2 SYGVKD. The CDR3 contains 13 residues. V gave up 8 bases and J gave up 7 bases, with 12 bases separating them. Here the CDR3 reads CAIRPEGNSPLHF. The CDR3 DNA sequence: TGTGCCATCCGACCAGAAGGAAATTCACCCCTCCACTTT.

V is TRBV5-6 and J is TRBJ2-1, with TRBD2 matching over 13 bases. The CDR3 length is 19 residues. Germline trimming cut 1 base from V and 2 bases from J; bases unmatched to any gene: 9. CDR1 and CDR2 from the germline V gene are SGHDT and YYEEEE. CDR3 nucleotides: TGTGCCAGCAGCTTGACAGGACTAGCGGGAGAGCTAACCTACAATGAGCAGTTCTTC. It encodes CASSLTGLAGELTYNEQFF.

This chain connects TRBV7-8 to TRBJ2-1; D is undetermined. Germline assignment: CDR1 SGHVS and CDR2 FQNEAQ. Trimming stripped 0 bases from V and 4 bases from J, with 13 bases between. This CDR3 is 16 amino acids long. In DNA form, the CDR3 reads TGTGCCAGCAGCTTAGCGCTGTCCCAGGCGTACAATGAGCAGTTCTTC. Its protein product is CASSLALSQAYNEQFF.

V is TRBV10-3 and J is TRBJ2-3; a weak D match, TRBD1 (5 bases). Germline V lookup: CDR1 ENHRY, CDR2 SYGVKD. V lost 6 bases and J lost 0, with 13 bases in between. This CDR3 contains 15 residues. This CDR3 is CAISRDRSSTDTQYF. DNA for the CDR3: TGTGCCATCAGCCGAGACAGATCTAGCACAGATACGCAGTATTTT.

The sample holds a few counts of this clonotype. V and J are TRBV20-1 and TRBJ2-7; either TRBD1 or TRBD2 may fit D (6 bases each). The CDR3 covers 17 residues. CDR1 is DFQATT and CDR2 is SNEGSKA in the germline V gene (reference sequence). Trimming removed 0 bases from V and 4 bases from J, with 22 bases in between. This CDR3 is CSARDALRGASVYEQYF. CDR3 sequence (DNA): TGCAGTGCTAGAGATGCTCTAAGGGGGGCATCTGTTTACGAGCAGTACTTC.

V gene TRBV5-1 combines with J gene TRBJ2-2, with D perhaps TRBD2 (5 bases). V was shortened by 0 bases and J by 0 bases, with 6 bases between the two germline ends. CDR1 SGHRS and CDR2 YFSETQ come from the germline V gene. This CDR3 is built from 15 residues. The DNA of the CDR3 is TGCGCCAGCAGCTTGGAGCGGACGAACACCGGGGAGCTGTTTTTT. Translation gives CASSLERTNTGELFF.

The sample holds a few counts of this clonotype. The V call is TRBV4-2, the J call TRBJ1-5, with D perhaps TRBD1 (5 bases). This CDR3 contains 19 residues. Germline values: CDR1 LGHNA, CDR2 YNFKEQ. Trimming removed 2 bases at V and 0 bases at J, with 20 bases between. The CDR3 reads CASSQKFGGSGYSNQPQHF. The CDR3 nucleotides read TGTGCCAGCAGCCAAAAGTTTGGGGGTTCTGGATATAGCAATCAGCCCCAGCATTTT.

This chain joins TRBV6-1 and TRBJ2-3, with D possibly matching TRBD1 (6 bases). CDR3 length: 14 residues. Trimming removed 11 bases at V and 2 bases at J, with 17 bases between. Germline V gene lookup returns CDR1 MNHNS and CDR2 SASEGT. CDR3 sequence reads: CASRGRGTTDTQYF. CDR3 coding DNA: TGTGCCTCCCGTGGCAGGGGCACCACAGATACGCAGTATTTT.

At least ten counts were recorded for this clonotype. V usage is TRBV25-1 and J usage is TRBJ2-3, with D tentatively TRBD2 (5 bases). V was shortened by 9 bases and J by 3 bases, with 19 bases between the two germline ends. In germline, CDR1 is MGHDK, CDR2 SYGVNS. There are 15 residues in the CDR3. In DNA, the CDR3 is TGTGCCAGTTCCGCTAGCTTGTGGGTTACAGATACGCAGTATTTT. It encodes CASSASLWVTDTQYF.

This clonotype was seen more than once but under ten times. The V and J genes are TRBV7-3 and TRBJ2-1; no clear D. The CDR3 contains 14 residues. The germline CDR1 and CDR2 sequences are SGHTA and FQGTGA. V was cut by 2 bases and J by 9 bases, with 14 bases left in between. CDR3 DNA: TGTGCCAGCAGCTTAGGAACCGGTCTGAGTGAGCAGTTCTTC. This translates into CASSLGTGLSEQFF.

This clonotype showed up many times. The chain joins TRBV20-1 to TRBJ2-1, with D possibly matching TRBD2 (6 bases). Germline CDR1 is DFQATT and CDR2 is SNEGSKA (reference sequence). The CDR3 is 15 residues long. V lost 2 bases, J lost 0 bases, and 11 bases lay in between. The CDR3 is CSARRLGSSYNEQFF. The CDR3 DNA follows: TGCAGTGCTAGAAGACTCGGGAGCTCCTACAATGAGCAGTTCTTC.

The chain links TRBV10-3 to TRBJ2-1, with a tentative D call TRBD1 (6 bases). The CDR3 totals 15 residues. Germline assignment: CDR1 ENHRY and CDR2 SYGVKD. V dropped 2 bases and J dropped 7 bases, with 15 bases sitting between them. The CDR3: CAISEASFQGNEQFF. The DNA for the CDR3 is TGTGCCATCAGTGAGGCTTCCTTCCAGGGGAATGAGCAGTTCTTC.

The chain has TRBV6-5 and TRBJ1-5; D not certain. The CDR3 sequence is 16 residues long. V gave up 2 bases and J gave up 4 bases, with 15 bases separating them. Germline-derived CDR1 and CDR2 are MNHEY and SVGAGI. The CDR3 DNA reads as TGTGCCAGCAGTTACGGCCGTGGCAGGCAAAATCAGCCCCAGCATTTT. Protein product: CASSYGRGRQNQPQHF.

The rearrangement uses TRBV2 and TRBJ2-1; D might be TRBD2 (6 bases). Per the germline V gene, CDR1 is SNHLY and CDR2 is FYNNEI. Trimming took off 5 bases at V and 0 bases at J, with 14 bases between the two ends. The CDR3 is made up of 16 amino acids. The CDR3 loop reads CASSSGARASYNEQFF. CDR3 sequence (DNA): TGTGCCAGCAGTTCGGGAGCAAGGGCCTCCTACAATGAGCAGTTCTTC.

This chain uses TRBV7-8 with TRBJ2-1; 10 nucleotides agree with TRBD2. The junction had 9 bases not matched to a gene; V was cut back by 6 bases and J by 7 bases. The CDR3 covers 15 residues. Germline CDR1 reads SGHVS; CDR2 reads FQNEAQ. CDR3 in amino acids: CASSTQREGLNEQFF. CDR3 in DNA: TGTGCCAGCAGTACCCAGCGGGAGGGCCTGAATGAGCAGTTCTTC. Supplemented by reference TRBV7-8 and TRBJ2-1, the full variable domain reads GAGVSQSPRYKVAKRGQDVALRCDPISGHVSLFWYQQALGQGPEFLTYFQNEAQLDKSGLPSDRFFAERPEGSVSTLKIQRTQQEDSAVYLCASSTQREGLNEQFFGPGTRLTVL.

This clonotype was seen only a few times. The chain employs TRBV27 and TRBJ2-7; tentatively, D is TRBD2 (6 bases). The CDR3 spans 17 residues. Germline V gene data show CDR1 as MNHEY and CDR2 as SMNVEV (reference sequence). V dropped 6 bases and J dropped 0 bases, with 21 bases sitting between them. Written as DNA, the CDR3 is TGTGCCAGCAGGACCCGGATTTTAGGACTATCCTCCTACGAGCAGTACTTC. It yields the protein CASRTRILGLSSYEQYF.

The table lists this clonotype with a few counts. The J gene is TRBJ1-2, the V gene TRBV4-1; 8 positions match TRBD1. The CDR3 runs 14 residues. CDR1 is MGHRA and CDR2 is YSYEKL in the germline V gene. The V gene end was trimmed by 4 bases and the J gene end by 3 bases; junction bases not matched to a gene: 4. CDR3: CASSRTGIDYGYTF. The CDR3 nucleotides are TGCGCCAGCAGCCGGACAGGGATCGACTATGGCTACACCTTC.

The chain carries TRBV14 and TRBJ2-1; weak D call: TRBD1 (8 bases). The CDR3 extends over 16 amino acids. Germline CDR1 SGHDN, CDR2 FVKESK. The ends were cut back, 0 bases at V and 14 bases at J, with 23 bases in the middle. The CDR3 coding sequence is TGTGCCAGCAGCCAAGATTATGGGACAGGACTAGGAATAAAGTTCTTC. Its protein product is CASSQDYGTGLGIKFF.